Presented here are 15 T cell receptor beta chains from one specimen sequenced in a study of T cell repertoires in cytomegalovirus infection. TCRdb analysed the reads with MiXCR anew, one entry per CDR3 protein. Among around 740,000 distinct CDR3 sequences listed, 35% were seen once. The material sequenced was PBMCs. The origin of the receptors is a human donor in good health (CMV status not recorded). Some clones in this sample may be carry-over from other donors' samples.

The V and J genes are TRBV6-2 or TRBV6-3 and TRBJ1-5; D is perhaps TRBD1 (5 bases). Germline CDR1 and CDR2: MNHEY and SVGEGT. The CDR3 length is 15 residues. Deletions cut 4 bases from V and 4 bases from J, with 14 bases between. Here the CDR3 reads CASSFAGLGNQPQHF. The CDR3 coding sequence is TGTGCCAGCAGTTTCGCAGGGCTTGGGAATCAGCCCCAGCATTTT.

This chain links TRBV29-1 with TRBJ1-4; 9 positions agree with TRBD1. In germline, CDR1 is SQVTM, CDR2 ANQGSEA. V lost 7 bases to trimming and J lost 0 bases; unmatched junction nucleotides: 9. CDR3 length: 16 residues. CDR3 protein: CSDDGGTGPTNEKLFF. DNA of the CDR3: TGCAGCGACGACGGGGGGACAGGGCCAACTAATGAAAAACTGTTTTTT.

CDR3 residues: CASSYPPKQYF. The DNA of the CDR3 is TGTGCCAGCAGTTACCCCCCCAAGCAGTACTTC. This chain uses TRBV6-8 with TRBJ2-7; D unclear. There are 11 residues in the CDR3. Germline CDR1 and CDR2: MNHGY and SAAAGT. Trimming took off 2 bases at V and 8 bases at J, with 7 bases between the two ends.

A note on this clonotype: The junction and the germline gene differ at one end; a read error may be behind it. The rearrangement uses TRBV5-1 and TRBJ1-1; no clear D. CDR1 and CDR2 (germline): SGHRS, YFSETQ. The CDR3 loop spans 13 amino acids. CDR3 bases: TGCGCCAGCAGCGTTCAGGAGAACACTGAAGATTTCTTT. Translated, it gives CASSVQENTEDFF.

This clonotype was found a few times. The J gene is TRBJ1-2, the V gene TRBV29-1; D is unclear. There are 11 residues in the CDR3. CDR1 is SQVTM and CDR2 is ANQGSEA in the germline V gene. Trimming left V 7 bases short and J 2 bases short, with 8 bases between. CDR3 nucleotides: TGCAGCGCTCAGGAGAACTATGGCTACACCTTC. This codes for CSAQENYGYTF.

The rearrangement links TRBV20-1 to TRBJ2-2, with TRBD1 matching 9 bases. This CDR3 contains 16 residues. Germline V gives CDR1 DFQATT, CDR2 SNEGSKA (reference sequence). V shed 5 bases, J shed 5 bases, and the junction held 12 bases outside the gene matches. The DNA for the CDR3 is TGCAGTGCTGAACAACCGGGACAGGGATTAACCGGGGAGCTGTTTTTT. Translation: CSAEQPGQGLTGELFF.

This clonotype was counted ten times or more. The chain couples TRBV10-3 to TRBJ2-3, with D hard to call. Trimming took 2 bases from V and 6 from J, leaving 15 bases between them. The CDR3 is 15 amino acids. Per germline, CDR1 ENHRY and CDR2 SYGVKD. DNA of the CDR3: TGTGCCATCAGTGAGGACGGAATACAGAAGGATACGCAGTATTTT. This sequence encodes CAISEDGIQKDTQYF.

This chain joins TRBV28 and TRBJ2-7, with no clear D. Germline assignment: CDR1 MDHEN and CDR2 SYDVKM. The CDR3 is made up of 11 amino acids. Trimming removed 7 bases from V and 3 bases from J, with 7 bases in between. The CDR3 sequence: CASTRLYEQYF. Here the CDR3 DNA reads TGTGCCAGCACCCGACTCTACGAGCAGTACTTC.

The CDR3 DNA sequence: TGTGCCAGCAGTTTGTGGGGTGGTGGCACTGAAGCTTTCTTT. Its translation is CASSLWGGGTEAFF. The rearrangement uses TRBV12-3 or TRBV12-4 and TRBJ1-1, with D unclear. With 3 bases removed from V and 4 bases from J, the gap between germline ends came to 12 bases. This CDR3 has 14 amino acids.

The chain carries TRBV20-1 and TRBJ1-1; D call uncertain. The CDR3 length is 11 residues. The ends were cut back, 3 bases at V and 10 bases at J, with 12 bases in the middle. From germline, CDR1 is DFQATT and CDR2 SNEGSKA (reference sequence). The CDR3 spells CSASLGEVAFF. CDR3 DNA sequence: TGCAGTGCTAGTCTTGGGGAGGTAGCTTTCTTT.

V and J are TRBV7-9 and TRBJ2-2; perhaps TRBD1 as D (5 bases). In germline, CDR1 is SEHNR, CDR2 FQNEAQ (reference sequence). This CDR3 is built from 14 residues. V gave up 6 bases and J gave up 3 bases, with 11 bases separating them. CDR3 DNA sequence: TGTGCCAGCAGGGAGCTAGGGGACACCGGGGAGCTGTTTTTT. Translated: CASRELGDTGELFF.

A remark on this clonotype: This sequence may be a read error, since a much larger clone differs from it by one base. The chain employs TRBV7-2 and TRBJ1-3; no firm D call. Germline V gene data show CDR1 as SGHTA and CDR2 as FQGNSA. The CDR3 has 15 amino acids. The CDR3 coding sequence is TGTGCCAGCATCTTAGGGCATCGTTCTGGAAACACCATATATTTT. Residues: CASILGHRSGNTIYF.

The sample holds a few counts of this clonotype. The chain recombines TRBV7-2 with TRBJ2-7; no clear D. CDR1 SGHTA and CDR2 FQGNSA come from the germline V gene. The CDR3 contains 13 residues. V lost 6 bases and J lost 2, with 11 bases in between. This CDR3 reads CASSQARAYEQYF. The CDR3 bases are TGTGCCAGCAGTCAGGCTAGAGCCTACGAGCAGTACTTC.

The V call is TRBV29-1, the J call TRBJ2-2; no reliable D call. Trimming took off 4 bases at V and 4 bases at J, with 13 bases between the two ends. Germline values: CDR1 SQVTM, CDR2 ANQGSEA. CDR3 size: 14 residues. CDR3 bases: TGCAGCGTTGTGCCTTCCCCGGGCACCGGGGAGCTGTTTTTT. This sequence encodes CSVVPSPGTGELFF.

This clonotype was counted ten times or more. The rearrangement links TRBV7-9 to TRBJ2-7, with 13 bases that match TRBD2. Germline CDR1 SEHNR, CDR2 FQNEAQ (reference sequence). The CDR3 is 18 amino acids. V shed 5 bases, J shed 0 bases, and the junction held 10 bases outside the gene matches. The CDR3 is CASSRETSGGPSSYEQYF. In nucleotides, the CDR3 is TGTGCCAGCAGCCGCGAGACTAGCGGGGGGCCAAGCTCCTACGAGCAGTACTTC.